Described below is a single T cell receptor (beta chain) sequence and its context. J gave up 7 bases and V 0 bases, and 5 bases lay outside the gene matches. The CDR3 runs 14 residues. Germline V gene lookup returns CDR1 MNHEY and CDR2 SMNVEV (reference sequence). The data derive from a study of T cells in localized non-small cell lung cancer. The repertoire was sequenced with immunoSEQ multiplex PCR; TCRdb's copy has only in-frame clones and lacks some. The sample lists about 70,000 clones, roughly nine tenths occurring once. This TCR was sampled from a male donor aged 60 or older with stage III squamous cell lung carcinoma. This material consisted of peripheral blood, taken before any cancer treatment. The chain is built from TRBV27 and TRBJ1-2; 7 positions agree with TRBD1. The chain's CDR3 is CASSLSPQGFGYTF. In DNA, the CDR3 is TGTGCCAGCAGTTTATCGCCACAGGGGTTTGGCTACACCTTC.